This TCR beta chain was obtained from a study of graft-versus-host responses after intestinal transplantation. Study-level background: Grafts that recipients had were multivisceral, liver-intestinal, or isolated intestinal transplants. Tacrolimus and steroids were given for three to four years to all recipients after anti-thymocyte globulin induction. Whole-study findings and limits: Peak circulating GvH clone levels were associated with early post-transplant HvG declines. GvH clones turned up in recipient marrow; some had shown up first in ileum or blood.

To note about this clone: Antigen: not known.

This table comes from immunoSEQ multiplex PCR, and its TCRdb copy is limited to in-frame clones, with some not included. The table has about 92,000 clones, around four fifths seen once. CDR3 length: 16 amino acids. The germline V gene has CDR1 MNHEY and CDR2 SVGAGI. V shed 2 bases and J 0 bases; nucleotides not matched to a gene: 4. The rearrangement joins TRBV6-5 to TRBJ2-7, with 10 bases that match TRBD2. This receptor was obtained from a human donor who received an intestinal transplant. Sample: unstimulated CD8+ T cells sorted from spleen or lymph node cells, taken before intestinal transplant. This chain's CDR3 is CASSYGLAASSYEQYF. The CDR3 region has the DNA TGTGCCAGCAGTTACGGACTAGCGGCGAGCTCCTACGAGCAGTACTTC.